This T cell receptor (beta chain) was captured in a study of T cell responses to AZD1222 COVID-19 vaccine. Notes on the study in general: There were mostly white British donors and more females than males, and clonal diversity was possibly underestimated. Just a handful of people given AZD1222 tested seropositive at baseline. In the spike-specific TCR repertoire, nearly half reportedly target unmutated variant regions. Regions 160-218 and 743-854 held dominance among vaccine-associated CD4 TCRs, which spanned spike.

About this clone: The antigen remains unidentified.

The data were produced by immunoSEQ multiplex PCR, yet TCRdb's version contains in-frame clones alone and is incomplete. The sample records more than 95,000 clones, approximately 85% being singletons. Trimming left V 5 bases short and J 0 bases short, with 7 bases between. Looked up from germline, CDR1 is MGHDK and CDR2 is SYGVNS. The CDR3 is 14 residues long. Source: peripheral blood, taken 28 days after the second AZD1222 dose. The V and J genes are TRBV25-1 and TRBJ1-4, with D perhaps matching TRBD1 (5 bases). This sequence was found in an adult who received the AZD1222 COVID-19 vaccine. The CDR3 DNA is TGTGCCAGCAGTAGGGGAGCAACTAATGAAAAACTGTTTTTT. It codes for CASSRGATNEKLFF. Using reference TRBV25-1 and TRBJ1-4 for the parts outside the CDR3, the full variable domain is EADIYQTPRYLVIGTGKKITLECSQTMGHDKMYWYQQDPGMELHLIHYSYGVNSTEKGDLSSESTVSRIRTEHFPLTLESARPSHTSQYLCASSRGATNEKLFFGSGTQLSVL.